What follows are 32 T cell receptor beta chains derived from one specimen sequenced in a study of OX40 agonist ivuxolimab in advanced cancers. Measured with immunoSEQ multiplex PCR; TCRdb has only the in-frame clones, and not every one. The sample has more than 45,000 clones, 81% seen once. The source material was CD4+ or CD8+ T cells sorted from blood, sampled in a trial of the OX40 agonist ivuxolimab. The receptors shown here come from an adult with an advanced solid tumor such as melanoma, head and neck, liver or kidney cancer.

CDR3 bases: TGTGCTAGTGGTGCCGAGATAGCGAGCAAAAACATTCAGTACTTC. Residues: CASGAEIASKNIQYF. The chain uses TRBV12-5 and TRBJ2-4; perhaps TRBD2 as D (5 bases). The V gene's germline CDR1 is LGHNT and CDR2 FRNRAP. The CDR3 has 15 residues. Trimming shortened V by 5 bases and J by 3 bases, and 14 bases separated the two germline ends. The whole variable domain, filled in from reference TRBV12-5 and TRBJ2-4, reads DARVTQTPRHKVTEMGQEVTMRCQPILGHNTVFWYRQTMMQGLELLAYFRNRAPLDDSGMPKDRFSAEMPDATLATLKIQPSEPRDSAVYFCASGAEIASKNIQYFGAGTRLSVL.

This clone was seen just once. J is TRBJ1-2 and V is TRBV12-5; TRBD1 matches at 7 bases. With V trimmed by 5 bases and J by 3 bases, 9 bases remained unmatched. Germline V gene data show CDR1 as LGHNT and CDR2 as FRNRAP. The CDR3 totals 15 residues. The CDR3 nucleotides read TGTGCTAGTGGTACTGACAGGGTGGTAGACTATGGCTACACCTTC. It specifies CASGTDRVVDYGYTF.

The J gene is TRBJ1-4, the V gene TRBV9; unclear D gene. Looked up from germline, CDR1 is SGDLS and CDR2 is YYNGEE. V was clipped by 3 bases and J by 3 bases, with 9 bases between them. This CDR3 spans 14 amino acids. For the CDR3, the DNA is TGTGCCAGCAGCGGAGGAGGAGCTAATGAAAAACTGTTTTTT. Translating it yields CASSGGGANEKLFF. The variable domain in full, completed from reference TRBV9 and TRBJ1-4, reads DSGVTQTPKHLITATGQRVTLRCSPRSGDLSVYWYQQSLDQGLQFLIQYYNGEERAKGNILERFSAQQFPDLHSELNLSSLELGDSALYFCASSGGGANEKLFFGSGTQLSVL.

The J gene is TRBJ2-3, the V gene TRBV19; D is uncertain. V was trimmed by 3 bases and J by 4 bases, leaving 2 bases between them. The CDR3 runs to 11 residues. CDR1 is LNHDA and CDR2 is SQIVND in the germline V gene (reference sequence). CDR3: CASSIADTQYF. The CDR3 nucleotides read TGTGCCAGTAGTATTGCAGATACGCAGTATTTT. The full variable domain, with the rest looked up from reference TRBV19 and TRBJ2-3, is DGGITQSPKYLFRKEGQNVTLSCEQNLNHDAMYWYRQDPGQGLRLIYYSQIVNDFQKGDIAEGYSVSREKKESFPLTVTSAQKNPTAFYLCASSIADTQYFGPGTRLTVL.

V gene TRBV5-5 combines with J gene TRBJ2-1; 10 bases are shared with TRBD2. Germline CDR1 SGHKS, CDR2 YYEKEE (reference sequence). CDR3 size: 15 residues. J was trimmed by 4 bases and V by 3 bases; bases with no gene match: 4. The CDR3 sequence: CASSSGTSEYNEQFF. The CDR3 DNA follows: TGTGCCAGCAGCTCCGGGACTAGCGAGTACAATGAGCAGTTCTTC.

This sequence joins TRBV10-3 and TRBJ2-3; tentative D call: TRBD2 (7 bases). CDR3 length equals 17 residues. Looked up from germline, CDR1 is ENHRY and CDR2 is SYGVKD. V lost 0 bases, J lost 4 bases, and 17 bases lay in between. The CDR3, as DNA: TGTGCCATCAGTGAGTCGATGTTTGGGGGGGCGTCAGATACGCAGTATTTT. Amino acid sequence: CAISESMFGGASDTQYF.

The V and J genes are TRBV9 and TRBJ2-2; unclear D gene. V lost 0 bases and J lost 2, with 5 bases in between. The germline V gene encodes CDR1 SGDLS and CDR2 YYNGEE. This CDR3 contains 14 residues. CDR3 nucleotides: TGTGCCAGCAGCGTAGCTGCTAACACCGGGGAGCTGTTTTTT. Encoded protein: CASSVAANTGELFF. The complete variable domain, with remaining parts taken from reference TRBV9 and TRBJ2-2, reads DSGVTQTPKHLITATGQRVTLRCSPRSGDLSVYWYQQSLDQGLQFLIQYYNGEERAKGNILERFSAQQFPDLHSELNLSSLELGDSALYFCASSVAANTGELFFGEGSRLTVL.

This sequence joins TRBV10-3 and TRBJ2-7; 7 bases are shared with TRBD2. This CDR3 region has 14 residues. The germline gives CDR1 ENHRY, CDR2 SYGVKD. The J segment lost 6 bases and the V segment lost 10 bases, leaving 15 bases of the junction unmatched. The CDR3, as DNA: TGTGCCACCCAGTCCCAGCGGGGAACTCCCGAGCAGTACTTC. This sequence encodes CATQSQRGTPEQYF.

Notes on this clone: The sample holds other DNA sequences that translate to the same CDR3. The V gene is TRBV29-1, the J gene TRBJ2-2; 8 bases agree with TRBD1. V shed 6 bases and J 0 bases; nucleotides not matched to a gene: 6. There are 15 residues in the CDR3. Germline CDR1 and CDR2: SQVTM and ANQGSEA. CDR3 region: CSVDPGGANTGELFF. In DNA form, the CDR3 reads TGCAGCGTGGACCCAGGGGGCGCGAACACCGGGGAGCTGTTTTTT.

J is TRBJ2-3 and V is TRBV5-1; no firm D call. The V gene lost 4 bases and the J gene lost 0 bases, with 3 bases spanning the gap. In germline, CDR1 is SGHRS, CDR2 YFSETQ. The CDR3 runs to 12 residues. DNA for the CDR3: TGCGCCAGCAGCGCGAGCACAGATACGCAGTATTTT. Residues: CASSASTDTQYF.

The rearrangement uses TRBV7-8 and TRBJ2-6; the D gene is possibly TRBD1 (5 bases). The CDR3 is 19 amino acids. Germline CDR1 reads SGHVS; CDR2 reads FQNEAQ. With 1 base removed from V and 0 bases from J, the gap between germline ends came to 16 bases. CDR3 loop: CASSLERYRRVSGANVLTF. The CDR3 DNA follows: TGTGCCAGCAGCTTAGAGCGATACCGCAGGGTCTCTGGGGCCAACGTCCTGACTTTC.

This clone has ten or more counts. V is TRBV15 and J is TRBJ2-7, with a weak D call TRBD2 (6 bases). Trimming took 0 bases from V and 0 from J, leaving 12 bases between them. The V gene's germline CDR1 is LNHNV and CDR2 YYDKDF (reference sequence). The CDR3 loop spans 16 amino acids. The CDR3 loop is CATSRDRGYSSYEQYF. The CDR3 region has the DNA TGTGCCACCAGCAGAGATCGGGGGTATAGCTCCTACGAGCAGTACTTC.

V gene TRBV2 combines with J gene TRBJ1-1; TRBD1 might be the D (6 bases). This CDR3 contains 15 residues. Per germline, CDR1 SNHLY and CDR2 FYNNEI. The V gene lost 6 bases and the J gene lost 0 bases, with 14 bases spanning the gap. The CDR3 is CASREDRLMNTEAFF. The CDR3 DNA follows: TGTGCCAGCAGGGAGGACAGACTTATGAACACTGAAGCTTTCTTT.

V usage is TRBV6-1 and J usage is TRBJ1-1; D might be TRBD1 (6 bases). The CDR3 spans 14 residues. The germline V and J ends were trimmed by 7 bases and 2 bases, with 14 bases remaining between them. In germline, CDR1 is MNHNS, CDR2 SASEGT. This CDR3 is CASTTQGRNTEAFF. CDR3 sequence (DNA): TGTGCCAGCACGACACAGGGTAGAAACACTGAAGCTTTCTTT.

The rearrangement joins TRBV9 to TRBJ1-2; D is uncertain. This CDR3 is 12 amino acids long. The V gene lost 0 bases and the J gene lost 6 bases, with 6 bases spanning the gap. Germline CDR1 SGDLS, CDR2 YYNGEE. The CDR3 sequence is CASSVGGDGYTF. The CDR3 nucleotides read TGTGCCAGCAGCGTAGGTGGGGATGGCTACACCTTC.

The chain couples TRBV9 to TRBJ2-3; a possible D gene is TRBD2 (5 bases). The V end lost 5 bases, the J end lost 3 bases, and 16 bases lay between the germline ends. The CDR3 loop spans 15 amino acids. Germline loops: CDR1 SGDLS, CDR2 YYNGEE. Here the CDR3 reads CASRRAGLSTDTQYF. CDR3 coding DNA: TGTGCCAGCAGGCGGGCCGGGTTGTCGACAGATACGCAGTATTTT.

This chain connects TRBV2 to TRBJ2-1, with 8 bases identical to TRBD2. With 6 bases clipped from V and 3 bases from J, the junction kept 7 bases outside the gene matches. There are 15 residues in the CDR3. The germline gives CDR1 SNHLY, CDR2 FYNNEI. In nucleotides, the CDR3 is TGTGCCAGCAGGGCTCGGGGGGGCGGCTACAATGAGCAGTTCTTC. Protein product: CASRARGGGYNEQFF.

This clone appeared a single time. The chain carries TRBV27 and TRBJ2-3, with D perhaps TRBD2 (5 bases). Germline V gene sequence: CDR1 MNHEY, CDR2 SMNVEV (reference sequence). V dropped 0 bases and J dropped 0 bases, with 7 bases sitting between them. This CDR3 has 15 residues. CDR3: CASSLSWTSTDTQYF. The CDR3 nucleotides read TGTGCCAGCAGTTTATCGTGGACTAGCACAGATACGCAGTATTTT.

This clone was counted between two and nine times. For the CDR3, the DNA is TGTGCCAGCTCACCATTTTGGGGCTCCTCCTACGAGCAGTACTTC. This codes for CASSPFWGSSYEQYF. The chain links TRBV18 to TRBJ2-7, with D perhaps matching TRBD1 (5 bases). Germline V lookup: CDR1 KGHSH, CDR2 LQKENI. The CDR3 runs to 15 residues. V was clipped by 2 bases and J by 0 bases, with 11 bases between them.

This chain uses TRBV27 with TRBJ2-7, with D perhaps assigned TRBD1 or TRBD2 (6 bases each). Deletions cut 2 bases from V and 6 bases from J, with 14 bases between. Germline CDR1 reads MNHEY; CDR2 reads SMNVEV (reference sequence). The CDR3 spans 14 residues. The CDR3 loop reads CASSLRGRSSEQYF. The CDR3 nucleotides read TGTGCCAGCAGTTTACGGGGGCGATCGTCCGAGCAGTACTTC.

The V call is TRBV19, the J call TRBJ1-2; D not resolved. Germline V gene data show CDR1 as LNHDA and CDR2 as SQIVND (reference sequence). CDR3 length: 14 amino acids. Between the trimmed V and J ends, which lost 5 bases and 8 bases, there was a span of 18 bases. The chain's CDR3 is CASSAGPSSGGYTF. The DNA of the CDR3 is TGTGCCAGTAGTGCCGGGCCATCTTCGGGGGGCTACACCTTC.

The rearrangement links TRBV29-1 to TRBJ1-2; D might be TRBD1 (5 bases). In germline, CDR1 is SQVTM, CDR2 ANQGSEA. Deletions cut 6 bases from V and 6 bases from J, with 20 bases between. CDR3 size: 14 residues. As DNA, the CDR3 is TGCAGCGTCTCACTTGGGGGGGGTAGGGATGGCTACACCTTC. Translating gives CSVSLGGGRDGYTF.

This clone occurred once. The V gene is TRBV25-1, the J gene TRBJ1-3; D might be TRBD1 (6 bases). The CDR3 runs to 14 residues. The V end was cut by 5 bases, the J end by 0 bases, with 8 bases between. CDR1 MGHDK and CDR2 SYGVNS come from the germline V gene. Written as DNA, the CDR3 is TGTGCCAGCAGTAAACAGGGCTCTGGAAACACCATATATTTT. Translating it yields CASSKQGSGNTIYF.

The chain combines TRBV5-4 with TRBJ2-3; TRBD2 matches 7 bases. The CDR3 has 13 residues. V gave up 3 bases and J gave up 4 bases; unmatched junction bases: 2. CDR1 and CDR2 (germline): SGHNT, YYREEE (reference sequence). The CDR3 region is CASSSRGADTQYF. The CDR3 DNA is TGTGCCAGCAGCTCCCGGGGGGCAGATACGCAGTATTTT.

The J gene is TRBJ1-1, the V gene TRBV29-1; D is unresolved. V lost 4 bases, J lost 5 bases, and 5 bases lay in between. In germline, CDR1 is SQVTM, CDR2 ANQGSEA. The CDR3 has 10 residues. CDR3 nucleotides: TGCAGCGTTGGATGGACTGAAGCTTTCTTT. The encoded protein is CSVGWTEAFF. The variable domain in full, with the rest retrieved from reference TRBV29-1 and TRBJ1-1, is SAVISQKPSRDICQRGTSLTIQCQVDSQVTMMFWYRQQPGQSLTLIATANQGSEATYESGFVIDKFPISRPNLTFSTLTVSNMSPEDSSIYLCSVGWTEAFFGQGTRLTVV.

The chain combines TRBV9 with TRBJ2-7; D gene ambiguous. The CDR3 contains 14 residues. Germline values: CDR1 SGDLS, CDR2 YYNGEE. V lost 0 bases, J lost 4 bases, and 11 bases lay in between. The CDR3 is CASSVDPVGYEQYF. The CDR3 region has the DNA TGTGCCAGCAGCGTAGATCCGGTGGGGTACGAGCAGTACTTC. The full variable domain, rest sourced from reference TRBV9 and TRBJ2-7, is DSGVTQTPKHLITATGQRVTLRCSPRSGDLSVYWYQQSLDQGLQFLIQYYNGEERAKGNILERFSAQQFPDLHSELNLSSLELGDSALYFCASSVDPVGYEQYFGPGTRLTVT.

The chain is built from TRBV27 and TRBJ1-1; 12 bases are shared with TRBD1. J lost 11 bases, V lost 5 bases, and 9 bases had no gene match. The V gene's germline CDR1 is MNHEY and CDR2 SMNVEV (reference sequence). The CDR3 runs to 14 residues. The CDR3 DNA sequence: TGTGCCAGCAGTCCCGGGACAGGGGGCCGAGGGGCTTTCTTT. Amino acid sequence: CASSPGTGGRGAFF.

In this sample, this clone turned up once. The J gene is TRBJ1-1, the V gene TRBV9; no reliable D call. This CDR3 has 16 amino acids. The V and J ends lost 3 bases and 1 base respectively, with 16 bases between them. Germline V gene lookup returns CDR1 SGDLS and CDR2 YYNGEE. In DNA, the CDR3 is TGTGCCAGCAGCGGTCCACGCATGGGCCAGAACACTGAAGCTTTCTTT. Amino acids: CASSGPRMGQNTEAFF.

This chain links TRBV29-1 with TRBJ1-1, with D uncertain. CDR3 length: 13 amino acids. V lost 5 bases to trimming and J lost 1 base, with 11 bases between them. Germline V lookup: CDR1 SQVTM, CDR2 ANQGSEA. CDR3 loop: CSVLGSGNTEAFF. The CDR3 coding sequence is TGCAGCGTTTTGGGCAGCGGGAACACTGAAGCTTTCTTT.

This chain connects TRBV7-2 to TRBJ2-3; D unclear. The CDR3 is 12 residues long. The germline V gene encodes CDR1 SGHTA and CDR2 FQGNSA. Between the trimmed V and J ends, which lost 7 bases and 4 bases, there was a span of 9 bases. CDR3 DNA sequence: TGTGCCAGCAAAAGGGCATCAGATACGCAGTATTTT. Protein: CASKRASDTQYF.

The J gene is TRBJ2-1, the V gene TRBV6-5, with D unclear. The CDR3 extends over 12 amino acids. V was cut by 5 bases and J by 5 bases, with 7 bases left in between. CDR1 and CDR2 from the germline V gene are MNHEY and SVGAGI. The CDR3 DNA follows: TGTGCCAGCAGTCCCCCAAACAATGAGCAGTTCTTC. The encoded protein is CASSPPNNEQFF.

This chain joins TRBV27 and TRBJ1-2; 10 bases are a match to TRBD1. The V and J ends lost 5 bases and 2 bases, in that order; junction bases with no gene match: 5. CDR3 length equals 15 residues. CDR1 and CDR2 from the germline V gene are MNHEY and SMNVEV (reference sequence). The CDR3 DNA is TGTGCCAGCAGTCCACGACAGGGGGCGAACTATGGCTACACCTTC. Protein product: CASSPRQGANYGYTF.